Listed here are 23 T cell receptor beta chains from one sample, sequenced in a study of early T cells in non-severe SARS-CoV-2 infection. Using its own MiXCR run on the 5' RACE reads, TCRdb lists one record per CDR3 protein. Of 85,000 to 100,000 distinct CDR3 sequences listed, approximately 15% are singletons. The sample in question was whole blood, obtained at baseline. The receptors derive from an adult who was a healthcare worker with PCR-confirmed SARS-CoV-2 infection or an uninfected control (not recorded which).

This clonotype occurred once. The chain employs TRBV7-9 and TRBJ2-3, with 7 bases that match TRBD2. Germline V gene sequence: CDR1 SEHNR, CDR2 FQNEAQ (reference sequence). V was clipped by 6 bases and J by 2 bases; unmatched bases: 2. This CDR3 contains 13 residues. DNA of the CDR3: TGTGCCAGCAGTGGGACTAACACAGATACGCAGTATTTT. Its translation is CASSGTNTDTQYF. The whole variable domain, filled in from reference TRBV7-9 and TRBJ2-3, reads DTGVSQNPRHKITKRGQNVTFRCDPISEHNRLYWYRQTLGQGPEFLTYFQNEAQLEKSRLLSDRFSAERPKGSFSTLEIQRTEQGDSAMYLCASSGTNTDTQYFGPGTRLTVL.

The V call is TRBV2, the J call TRBJ2-3, with TRBD2 matching over 8 bases. The J segment lost 5 bases and the V segment lost 9 bases, leaving 13 bases of the junction unmatched. This CDR3 contains 15 residues. Germline V gene sequence: CDR1 SNHLY, CDR2 FYNNEI. Here the CDR3 reads CASGRGAGVLDTQYF. CDR3 DNA: TGTGCCAGTGGCCGGGGAGCGGGAGTCCTAGATACGCAGTATTTT.

This clonotype was picked up many times. The rearrangement uses TRBV20-1 and TRBJ2-2, with 10 bases identical to TRBD2. Germline-derived CDR1 and CDR2 are DFQATT and SNEGSKA (reference sequence). The CDR3 length is 16 residues. The V and J ends lost 0 bases and 6 bases, in that order; junction bases with no gene match: 7. Written as DNA, the CDR3 is TGCAGTGCTAGAGATCTCAGCAGCGGGAGGGCCGGGGAGCTGTTTTTT. Protein product: CSARDLSSGRAGELFF.

This clonotype occurred many times. The chain employs TRBV12-3 or TRBV12-4 and TRBJ2-1; no definite D call. V was cut by 6 bases and J by 9 bases, with 9 bases left in between. The CDR3 length is 11 residues. CDR3: CASSRRREQFF. As DNA, the CDR3 is TGTGCCAGCAGCCGCCGGCGTGAGCAGTTCTTC.

This clonotype was recorded many times. The J gene is TRBJ2-3, the V gene TRBV12-3 or TRBV12-4; TRBD2 matches at 7 bases. V dropped 6 bases and J dropped 4; count of bases not matched to a gene: 16. This CDR3 spans 17 amino acids. CDR3 region: CASSITPGLRYSDTQYF. CDR3 bases: TGTGCCAGCAGCATAACACCGGGACTACGCTACTCAGATACGCAGTATTTT.

The gene calls are TRBV28 and TRBJ2-7; unclear D gene. Trimming took off 4 bases at V and 5 bases at J, with 15 bases between the two ends. This CDR3 has 14 residues. Germline loops: CDR1 MDHEN, CDR2 SYDVKM. The CDR3 sequence is CASSSFSAPHEQYF. CDR3 DNA sequence: TGTGCCAGCAGTTCCTTTTCGGCCCCCCACGAGCAGTACTTC.

The V call is TRBV11-2, the J call TRBJ2-1, with D unclear. Trimming took 5 bases from V and 1 from J, leaving 9 bases between them. This CDR3 has 14 residues. CDR1 SGHAT and CDR2 FQNNGV come from the germline V gene. In nucleotides, the CDR3 is TGTGCCAGCAGCAGGATCGCTTCCTACAATGAGCAGTTCTTC. Its protein is CASSRIASYNEQFF. Full variable domain (remainder filled in from reference TRBV11-2 and TRBJ2-1): EAGVAQSPRYKIIEKRQSVAFWCNPISGHATLYWYQQILGQGPKLLIQFQNNGVVDDSQLPKDRFSAERLKGVDSTLKIQPAKLEDSAVYLCASSRIASYNEQFFGPGTRLTVL.

There are a few counts of this clonotype. The chain joins TRBV7-9 to TRBJ1-4; D unclear. Trimming took 5 bases from V and 8 from J, leaving 18 bases between them. Germline V gene sequence: CDR1 SEHNR, CDR2 FQNEAQ (reference sequence). The CDR3 covers 15 residues. In DNA, the CDR3 is TGTGCCAGCAGCCCAAGCCGGGGTCTGGGGGAAAAACTGTTTTTT. Protein: CASSPSRGLGEKLFF.

This clonotype was observed many times. J is TRBJ2-1 and V is TRBV12-3 or TRBV12-4; 7 bases are a match to TRBD2. The CDR3 covers 15 residues. The V gene end was trimmed by 2 bases and the J gene end by 6 bases; junction bases not matched to a gene: 7. DNA of the CDR3: TGTGCCAGCAGTTTAAGTGGCGGGAGTCGCAATGAGCAGTTCTTC. Its protein product is CASSLSGGSRNEQFF.

This clonotype came up many times. V usage is TRBV20-1 and J usage is TRBJ2-5; 11 bases map to TRBD2. With 5 bases clipped from V and 4 bases from J, the junction kept 6 bases outside the gene matches. Per germline, CDR1 DFQATT and CDR2 SNEGSKA (reference sequence). The CDR3 has 14 residues. The CDR3 region is CSAPLAGVGETQYF. The CDR3 DNA follows: TGCAGTGCTCCACTAGCGGGGGTAGGAGAGACCCAGTACTTC.

The chain has TRBV16 and TRBJ2-7, with D possibly TRBD2 on 5 matching bases. V was cut by 3 bases and J by 2 bases, with 11 bases left in between. CDR1 is KGHSY and CDR2 is FQNENV in the germline V gene. This CDR3 is built from 14 residues. The CDR3 reads CASSQSGSAYEQYF. In DNA form, the CDR3 reads TGTGCCAGCAGCCAGAGCGGCAGCGCCTACGAGCAGTACTTC.

The sample holds a few counts of this clonotype. The chain recombines TRBV2 with TRBJ1-5; the D is unclear. This CDR3 spans 13 amino acids. V dropped 4 bases and J dropped 4 bases, with 8 bases sitting between them. Looked up from germline, CDR1 is SNHLY and CDR2 is FYNNEI. For the CDR3, the DNA is TGTGCCAGCAGTGTGGACGTAAATCAGCCCCAGCATTTT. Residues: CASSVDVNQPQHF.

This clonotype turned up a few times. The J gene is TRBJ2-7, the V gene TRBV12-3 or TRBV12-4, with 7 bases matching TRBD2. The CDR3 covers 13 residues. Trimming cost V 6 bases and J 5 bases; bases outside gene matches: 7. The CDR3 spells CASSAGAGHEQYF. The CDR3 bases are TGTGCCAGCAGCGCGGGAGCGGGCCACGAGCAGTACTTC.

A few counts support this clonotype. This chain joins TRBV25-1 and TRBJ2-7; D is unresolved. Germline loops: CDR1 MGHDK, CDR2 SYGVNS. Trimming cost V 5 bases and J 5 bases, with 7 bases left between them. The CDR3 extends over 11 amino acids. CDR3 sequence: CASSKSHEQYF. The CDR3 coding sequence is TGTGCCAGCAGTAAGTCCCACGAGCAGTACTTC.

Written as DNA, the CDR3 is TGTGCCACCAGCGGCCAACTCGGACCCCTCACAGATACGCAGTATTTT. Its translation is CATSGQLGPLTDTQYF. The chain couples TRBV15 to TRBJ2-3; D is unclear. The CDR3 runs to 16 residues. Germline V gene lookup returns CDR1 LNHNV and CDR2 YYDKDF (reference sequence). Trimming stripped 5 bases from V and 2 bases from J, with 17 bases between. Full variable domain (missing parts from reference TRBV15 and TRBJ2-3): DAMVIQNPRYQVTQFGKPVTLSCSQTLNHNVMYWYQQKSSQAPKLLFHYYDKDFNNEADTPDNFQSRRPNTSFCFLDIRSPGLGDTAMYLCATSGQLGPLTDTQYFGPGTRLTVL.

The chain joins TRBV7-2 to TRBJ2-1, with D possibly matching TRBD1 (6 bases). V lost 3 bases and J 6 bases, leaving 9 bases between the germline ends. The CDR3 contains 13 residues. Germline V lookup: CDR1 SGHTA, CDR2 FQGNSA. The DNA of the CDR3 is TGTGCCAGCAGCTTTGGACAGCGCAATGAGCAGTTCTTC. This gives the protein CASSFGQRNEQFF.

The V and J genes are TRBV7-2 and TRBJ2-1, with D possibly being TRBD1 (6 bases). Germline V gene lookup returns CDR1 SGHTA and CDR2 FQGNSA. The CDR3 consists of 12 residues. V dropped 5 bases and J dropped 5 bases, with 7 bases sitting between them. The DNA of the CDR3 is TGTGCCAGCAGCCACAGGGACAATGAGCAGTTCTTC. This translates into CASSHRDNEQFF.

The sample holds a few counts of this clonotype. V is TRBV9 and J is TRBJ1-2; 7 nucleotides line up with TRBD1. Germline V gene sequence: CDR1 SGDLS, CDR2 YYNGEE. The V gene end was trimmed by 4 bases and the J gene end by 7 bases; junction bases not matched to a gene: 7. The CDR3 is 13 amino acids. The CDR3 protein is CASSWGTAGGYTF. CDR3 nucleotide sequence: TGTGCCAGCAGCTGGGGGACAGCGGGTGGCTACACCTTC.

This clonotype has only a few counts. The chain employs TRBV5-1 and TRBJ2-7; no firm D call. Trimming stripped 0 bases from V and 1 base from J, with 8 bases between. Germline V gene sequence: CDR1 SGHRS, CDR2 YFSETQ. The CDR3 is made up of 14 amino acids. The CDR3 DNA is TGCGCCAGCAGCTTGGCGTCAGGTTCCTACGAGCAGTACTTC. Protein product: CASSLASGSYEQYF.

The chain combines TRBV7-8 with TRBJ2-7; 10 bases align to TRBD1. V dropped 1 base and J dropped 4; count of bases not matched to a gene: 4. The CDR3 contains 15 residues. Germline loops: CDR1 SGHVS, CDR2 FQNEAQ. CDR3 coding DNA: TGTGCCAGCAGCTTAGGGGGACAGGGGAGTTACGAGCAGTACTTC. Its protein product is CASSLGGQGSYEQYF.

This clonotype was seen just once. V gene TRBV20-1 combines with J gene TRBJ2-7; 10 nucleotides align to TRBD1. V shed 5 bases, J shed 3 bases, and the junction held 4 bases outside the gene matches. The CDR3 totals 13 residues. Per the germline V gene, CDR1 is DFQATT and CDR2 is SNEGSKA (reference sequence). This CDR3 reads CSALGTGDYEQYF. In nucleotides, the CDR3 is TGCAGTGCTCTCGGGACAGGGGACTACGAGCAGTACTTC.

The chain uses TRBV10-2 and TRBJ2-5; 8 nucleotides agree with TRBD1. V shed 6 bases, J shed 2 bases, and the junction held 8 bases outside the gene matches. The V gene's germline CDR1 is WSHSY and CDR2 SAAADI. CDR3 length: 15 residues. The CDR3: CASRRTGKFQETQYF. Here the CDR3 DNA reads TGCGCCAGCAGAAGGACAGGGAAGTTTCAAGAGACCCAGTACTTC.

This clonotype turned up a few times. J is TRBJ2-5 and V is TRBV20-1; no reliable D call. This CDR3 comprises 11 residues. CDR1 is DFQATT and CDR2 is SNEGSKA in the germline V gene (reference sequence). V shed 3 bases and J shed 7 bases, with 9 bases lying between them. In DNA form, the CDR3 reads TGCAGTGCTAGGTCTTCCGGGACCCAGTACTTC. Translation: CSARSSGTQYF.